Listed below are T cell receptor beta chains from one sample, sequenced in a study of shared clonotypes between healthy human individuals. Only in-frame clones appear in the TCRdb table, and some are missing; sequencing was by immunoSEQ multiplex PCR. The sample contains about 1.5 million clones, 95% to 99% of which appear only once. Sequencing was performed on naive CD4+ T cells sorted from blood. The receptors derive from a young man in good health. Each CDR3 is given with its conserved first and last residue. The order of the fields is V gene, J gene, CDR3 protein.

V gene: TRBV28; J gene: TRBJ1-5; CDR3 protein: CASRGGTGRNQPQHF
V gene: TRBV5-1; J gene: TRBJ2-3; CDR3 protein: CASSRDLGTDTQYF
V gene: TRBV5-1; J gene: TRBJ2-1; CDR3 protein: CASSLRLWDEPYNEQFF
V gene: TRBV9; J gene: TRBJ1-1; CDR3 protein: CASSVFHTQTPLNTEAFF
V gene: TRBV5-1; J gene: TRBJ1-4; CDR3 protein: CASSLDGVSTNEKLFF
V gene: TRBV7-9; J gene: TRBJ2-1; CDR3 protein: CASSSSGRAGEQFF
V gene: TRBV9; J gene: TRBJ2-7; CDR3 protein: CASSVAGGGAEQYF
V gene: TRBV11-2; J gene: TRBJ1-3; CDR3 protein: CASSSSGGSGNTIYF
V gene: TRBV5-4; J gene: TRBJ2-4; CDR3 protein: CASSHGRDRTKNIQYF
V gene: TRBV7-9; J gene: TRBJ2-2; CDR3 protein: CASSLLAGGGELFF
V gene: TRBV6-1; J gene: TRBJ2-2; CDR3 protein: CASSELGALGGELFF
V gene: TRBV7-9; J gene: TRBJ2-1; CDR3 protein: CASSLASGTSGSSHEQFF
V gene: TRBV6-1; J gene: TRBJ2-1; CDR3 protein: CASRSSGSWDEQFF
V gene: TRBV7-9; J gene: TRBJ1-1; CDR3 protein: CASSLTGVGTEAFF
V gene: TRBV28; J gene: TRBJ1-2; CDR3 protein: CASSSPGQGLTNYGYTF
V gene: TRBV5-4; J gene: TRBJ2-6; CDR3 protein: CASRKGLAGYSGANVLTF
V gene: TRBV28; J gene: TRBJ2-7; CDR3 protein: CASSLGNSGQGSSYEQYF
V gene: TRBV7-8; J gene: TRBJ2-1; CDR3 protein: CASSLTGTSGRTYNEQFF
V gene: TRBV10-1; J gene: TRBJ2-2; CDR3 protein: CASRSATNTGELFF
V gene: TRBV28; J gene: TRBJ2-1; CDR3 protein: CASNFKGAGEQFF
V gene: TRBV11-3; J gene: TRBJ2-3; CDR3 protein: CASSLAGADTQYF
V gene: TRBV7-2; J gene: TRBJ2-5; CDR3 protein: CASRLPGQGRQETQYF
V gene: TRBV6-5; J gene: TRBJ1-1; CDR3 protein: CASSYASRGQNTEAFF
V gene: TRBV5-1; J gene: TRBJ2-3; CDR3 protein: CASSLSQTRATQYF
V gene: TRBV5-5; J gene: TRBJ2-7; CDR3 protein: CASSLRQDSYEQYF
V gene: TRBV6-5; J gene: TRBJ2-7; CDR3 protein: CASSYIPGGYEQYF
V gene: TRBV5-1; J gene: TRBJ1-2; CDR3 protein: CASSRGTGDGYTF
V gene: TRBV29-1; J gene: TRBJ2-7; CDR3 protein: CSVRRGSGRGVEQYF
V gene: TRBV4-3; J gene: TRBJ2-7; CDR3 protein: CASSQEFSGRGEQYF
V gene: TRBV9; J gene: TRBJ2-5; CDR3 protein: CASSVRVQETQYF
V gene: TRBV2; J gene: TRBJ2-5; CDR3 protein: CASSDRQTQYF
V gene: TRBV18; J gene: TRBJ2-7; CDR3 protein: CASSPERYEQYF
V gene: TRBV7-9; J gene: TRBJ1-2; CDR3 protein: CASSLTAYGYTF
V gene: TRBV28; J gene: TRBJ2-5; CDR3 protein: CASSLDGKETQYF
V gene: TRBV28; J gene: TRBJ1-3; CDR3 protein: CAGQGSHRSGNTIYF
V gene: TRBV7-3; J gene: TRBJ2-2; CDR3 protein: CASSLLNSGSSGELFF
V gene: TRBV15; J gene: TRBJ1-4; CDR3 protein: CATSRDKQANEKLFF
V gene: TRBV11-2; J gene: TRBJ2-7; CDR3 protein: CASSPLNGSLYEQYF
V gene: TRBV2; J gene: TRBJ2-3; CDR3 protein: CASSDGTSIADTQYF
V gene: TRBV7-2; J gene: TRBJ2-2; CDR3 protein: CASKGGGLGELFF
V gene: TRBV6-5; J gene: TRBJ2-2; CDR3 protein: CASSYLSGTTGELFF
V gene: TRBV7-9; J gene: TRBJ2-7; CDR3 protein: CASSHRLGPYEQYF
V gene: TRBV14; J gene: TRBJ2-3; CDR3 protein: CASSQVGGSSTDTQYF
V gene: TRBV19; J gene: TRBJ2-7; CDR3 protein: CASRGQSSYEQYF
V gene: TRBV11-2; J gene: TRBJ1-3; CDR3 protein: CASSQFPTAAPGNTIYF
V gene: TRBV11-2; J gene: TRBJ2-1; CDR3 protein: CASRGASSYNEQFF
V gene: TRBV5-1; J gene: TRBJ2-3; CDR3 protein: CASSQREGFPDTQYF
V gene: TRBV5-1; J gene: TRBJ1-1; CDR3 protein: CASSLAGTGEPVAFF
V gene: TRBV6-5; J gene: TRBJ2-1; CDR3 protein: CASSPSGRGRNEQFF
V gene: TRBV18; J gene: TRBJ2-7; CDR3 protein: CASSPQKGYEQYF
V gene: TRBV5-1; J gene: TRBJ2-3; CDR3 protein: CASSGDASRVAGAEDTQYF
V gene: TRBV18; J gene: TRBJ2-2; CDR3 protein: CASSPQQGSGELFF
V gene: TRBV5-6; J gene: TRBJ2-1; CDR3 protein: CASSKGTASDNEQFF
V gene: TRBV28; J gene: TRBJ1-5; CDR3 protein: CASSFPAGLINQPQHF
V gene: TRBV7-9; J gene: TRBJ2-6; CDR3 protein: CASSLAVGHLSGANVLTF
V gene: TRBV11-2; J gene: TRBJ2-7; CDR3 protein: CASSLFYGEHSYEQYF
V gene: TRBV5-1; J gene: TRBJ2-7; CDR3 protein: CASSWGARTSGRGEQYF
V gene: TRBV5-6; J gene: TRBJ1-5; CDR3 protein: CASSLGGYSNQPQHF
V gene: TRBV6-6; J gene: TRBJ1-4; CDR3 protein: CASSPQGRATNEKLFF
V gene: TRBV4-3; J gene: TRBJ2-3; CDR3 protein: CASSQGSGDTDTQYF